The sequence of this TCR beta chain was determined in a study of OX40 agonist ivuxolimab in advanced cancers. Study details: Patients took ivuxolimab, an agonistic anti-OX40 (CD134) antibody. Prior anti-PD-1, anti-PD-L1 or anti-CTLA-4 therapy was allowed; roughly 40% had some.

TCRdb keeps only in-frame clones here, not all; method: immunoSEQ multiplex PCR. The sample yields approximately 41,000 clones, approximately 90% seen once. Whole-study findings and limits: The investigators did not determine what antigen specificity the expanded peripheral T cells had.

Comment on this clone: The antigen is undetermined.

Trimming shortened V by 5 bases and J by 7 bases, and 15 bases separated the two germline ends. Germline V lookup: CDR1 LGHNA, CDR2 YNFKEQ. This CDR3 comprises 15 residues. This rearrangement joins TRBV4-2 to TRBJ1-6; a possible D gene is TRBD1 (6 bases). This clonotype was sampled from an adult with an advanced solid tumor such as melanoma, head and neck, liver or kidney cancer. Sequencing was performed on CD4+ or CD8+ T cells sorted from blood, taken in a trial of the OX40 agonist ivuxolimab. The DNA of the CDR3 is TGTGCCAGCAGCGCAGGGGCCCTGAGGAATTCACCCCTCCACTTT. Translating it yields CASSAGALRNSPLHF.